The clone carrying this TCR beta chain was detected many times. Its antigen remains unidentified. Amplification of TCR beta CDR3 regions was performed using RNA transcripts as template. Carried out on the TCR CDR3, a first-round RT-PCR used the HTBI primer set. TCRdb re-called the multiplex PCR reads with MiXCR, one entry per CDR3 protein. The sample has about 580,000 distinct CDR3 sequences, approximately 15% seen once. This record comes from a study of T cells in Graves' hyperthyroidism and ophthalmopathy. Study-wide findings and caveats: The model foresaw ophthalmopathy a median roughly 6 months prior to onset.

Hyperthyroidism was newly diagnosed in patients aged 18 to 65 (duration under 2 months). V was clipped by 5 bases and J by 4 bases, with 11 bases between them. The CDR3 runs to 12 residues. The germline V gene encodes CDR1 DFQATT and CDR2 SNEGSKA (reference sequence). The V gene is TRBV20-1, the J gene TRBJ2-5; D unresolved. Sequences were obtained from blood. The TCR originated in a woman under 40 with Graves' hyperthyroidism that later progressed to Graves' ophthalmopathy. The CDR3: CSAPLGGETQYF. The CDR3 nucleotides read TGCAGTGCTCCCCTCGGTGGAGAGACCCAGTACTTC.